Each of the 22 T cell receptor beta chains below was sequenced from the same sample in a study of blood T cell repertoires in COVID-19. Sequencing was performed with immunoSEQ multiplex PCR; in TCRdb, only in-frame clones are kept and a portion is missing. Here the sample spans 310,000 or so clones, around 87% being singletons. The sequencing input was peripheral blood. The receptor set was obtained from a man in his forties or fifties with active or convalescent COVID-19.

The J gene is TRBJ1-4, the V gene TRBV6-5, with a possible D match to TRBD1 (6 bases). The CDR3 extends over 15 amino acids. Germline CDR1 and CDR2: MNHEY and SVGAGI. Trimming left V 0 bases short and J 6 bases short, with 11 bases between. CDR3 sequence reads: CASSYSGGRDEKLFF. As DNA, the CDR3 is TGTGCCAGCAGTTACTCGGGGGGGCGTGATGAAAAACTGTTTTTT.

This chain connects TRBV15 to TRBJ2-5; a weak D match, TRBD2 (6 bases). The ends were cut back, 2 bases at V and 1 base at J, with 11 bases in the middle. Germline CDR1 and CDR2: LNHNV and YYDKDF (reference sequence). There are 15 residues in the CDR3. The CDR3 region is CATSRRAGPQETQYF. The CDR3, as DNA: TGTGCCACCAGCAGAAGGGCGGGGCCCCAAGAGACCCAGTACTTC.

The rearrangement uses TRBV29-1 and TRBJ1-1; perhaps TRBD1 as D (5 bases). Germline V lookup: CDR1 SQVTM, CDR2 ANQGSEA. The CDR3 has 12 residues. V was clipped by 3 bases and J by 12 bases, with 17 bases between them. CDR3 amino acids: CSVDPQKGHTFF. CDR3 nucleotide sequence: TGCAGCGTTGATCCTCAGAAGGGGCATACTTTCTTT.

Comment on this clone: This specimen includes other DNA sequences encoding the same CDR3. The chain recombines TRBV30 with TRBJ1-2, with unresolved D. This CDR3 has 13 residues. Deletions cut 0 bases from V and 2 bases from J, with 7 bases between. CDR1 and CDR2 (germline): GTSNPN, SVGIG (reference sequence). The CDR3 region is CAWSVRRNYGYTF. DNA for the CDR3: TGTGCCTGGAGTGTACGCAGGAACTATGGCTACACCTTC.

The gene calls are TRBV6-5 and TRBJ2-7, with D possibly TRBD1 on 6 matching bases. Trimming pared 6 bases from V and 5 bases from J, leaving 8 bases between. Germline V CDR1 and CDR2: MNHEY, SVGAGI. This CDR3 has 11 residues. The CDR3 coding sequence is TGTGCCAGCAGCCAGGGGAACGAGCAGTACTTC. Protein product: CASSQGNEQYF.

The rearrangement uses TRBV5-6 and TRBJ2-5; 10 bases line up with TRBD2. CDR3 length: 16 residues. Germline assignment: CDR1 SGHDT and CDR2 YYEEEE. After removal of 2 bases from V and 2 bases from J, the junction contained 6 bases not matched to a gene. CDR3 sequence (DNA): TGTGCCAGCAGCTTCCGTAGCGGGGGGTTGCAAGAGACCCAGTACTTC. It yields the protein CASSFRSGGLQETQYF. The full variable domain, its missing parts supplied by reference TRBV5-6 and TRBJ2-5, is DAGVTQSPTHLIKTRGQQVTLRCSPKSGHDTVSWYQQALGQGPQFIFQYYEEEERQRGNFPDRFSGHQFPNYSSELNVNALLLGDSALYLCASSFRSGGLQETQYFGPGTRLLVL.

The chain has TRBV4-2 and TRBJ2-3; 7 bases agree with TRBD1. The CDR3 sequence is 15 residues long. V was clipped by 3 bases and J by 4 bases; unmatched bases: 7. Germline assignment: CDR1 LGHNA and CDR2 YNFKEQ. CDR3: CASSQGAGGADTQYF. The CDR3 bases are TGTGCCAGCAGCCAGGGGGCAGGGGGAGCAGATACGCAGTATTTT.

V and J are TRBV28 and TRBJ1-3; D remains unclear. Germline V gives CDR1 MDHEN, CDR2 SYDVKM. V lost 7 bases to trimming and J lost 4 bases, with 8 bases between them. CDR3 length equals 12 residues. For the CDR3, the DNA is TGTGCCAGCATCGGGATGGGAAACACCATATATTTT. It codes for CASIGMGNTIYF.

This clone was seen more than once but under ten times. The chain combines TRBV3-1 (or the pseudogene TRBV3-2) with TRBJ1-5; possibly TRBD1 for D (5 bases). This CDR3 spans 15 amino acids. The germline V gene has CDR1 LGHDT and CDR2 YNNKEL (reference sequence). V was cut by 1 base and J by 3 bases, with 10 bases left in between. CDR3 coding DNA: TGTGCCAGCAGCCAAGGGGGCGTTTCCAATCAGCCCCAGCATTTT. This sequence encodes CASSQGGVSNQPQHF.

The chain carries TRBV5-6 and TRBJ1-5; a possible D gene is TRBD1 (6 bases). Trimming removed 3 bases at V and 0 bases at J, with 16 bases between. The CDR3 consists of 17 residues. The germline CDR1 and CDR2 sequences are SGHDT and YYEEEE. CDR3 in DNA: TGTGCCAGCAGCTCGGGCAGGGGAGCCTATAGCAATCAGCCCCAGCATTTT. This codes for CASSSGRGAYSNQPQHF.

The chain is built from TRBV7-9 and TRBJ1-2; D is perhaps TRBD1 (5 bases). V lost 3 bases to trimming and J lost 6 bases, with 17 bases between them. The CDR3 spans 15 residues. Germline-derived CDR1 and CDR2 are SEHNR and FQNEAQ (reference sequence). For the CDR3, the DNA is TGTGCCAGCAGCTTGGTGAAGGGGCGGATCAATGGCTACACCTTC. This translates into CASSLVKGRINGYTF. Looking up the rest from reference TRBV7-9 and TRBJ1-2 gives the full variable domain: DTGVSQNPRHKITKRGQNVTFRCDPISEHNRLYWYRQTLGQGPEFLTYFQNEAQLEKSRLLSDRFSAERPKGSFSTLEIQRTEQGDSAMYLCASSLVKGRINGYTFGSGTRLTVV.

The chain has TRBV19 and TRBJ1-2; 8 positions agree with TRBD1. V lost 2 bases and J lost 7; bases outside the gene matches: 6. CDR1 and CDR2 (germline): LNHDA, SQIVND (reference sequence). The CDR3 is made up of 14 amino acids. The CDR3 here is CASSIIQGASGYTF. CDR3 coding DNA: TGTGCCAGTAGTATAATCCAGGGGGCGTCTGGCTACACCTTC.

The J gene is TRBJ1-2, the V gene TRBV9; D possibly corresponds to TRBD1 (6 bases). The CDR3 is made up of 18 amino acids. The germline gives CDR1 SGDLS, CDR2 YYNGEE. V was cut by 4 bases and J by 1 base, with 23 bases left in between. The CDR3 reads CASSPPGRGGVLNYGYTF. CDR3 bases: TGTGCCAGCAGCCCACCGGGCAGGGGAGGGGTCCTTAACTATGGCTACACCTTC.

The chain has TRBV6-5 and TRBJ1-2, with D perhaps matching TRBD1 (6 bases). Trimming stripped 5 bases from V and 4 bases from J, with 17 bases between. From germline, CDR1 is MNHEY and CDR2 SVGAGI. The CDR3 contains 15 residues. The CDR3 reads CASSTGKAGSYGYTF. The CDR3 nucleotides read TGTGCCAGCAGTACAGGGAAGGCTGGTTCCTATGGCTACACCTTC.

The gene calls are TRBV15 and TRBJ1-3, with D maybe TRBD1 (5 bases). Germline V gene sequence: CDR1 LNHNV, CDR2 YYDKDF (reference sequence). The CDR3 has 13 amino acids. Trimming took 8 bases from V and 4 from J, leaving 12 bases between them. CDR3 DNA sequence: TGTGCCACCGCCCCGGGGGAGGGAAACACCATATATTTT. Encoded protein: CATAPGEGNTIYF.

This rearrangement joins TRBV15 to TRBJ2-1; TRBD1 might be the D (6 bases). With 5 bases removed from V and 7 bases from J, the gap between germline ends came to 21 bases. The germline gives CDR1 LNHNV, CDR2 YYDKDF (reference sequence). The CDR3 spans 16 residues. The DNA for the CDR3 is TGTGCCACCAGCGCCCGGGACACCTACATCGGAAATGAGCAGTTCTTC. Encoded protein: CATSARDTYIGNEQFF. Drawing the rest from reference TRBV15 and TRBJ2-1, the complete variable domain is DAMVIQNPRYQVTQFGKPVTLSCSQTLNHNVMYWYQQKSSQAPKLLFHYYDKDFNNEADTPDNFQSRRPNTSFCFLDIRSPGLGDTAMYLCATSARDTYIGNEQFFGPGTRLTVL.

The gene calls are TRBV19 and TRBJ2-3; no definite D call. Looked up from germline, CDR1 is LNHDA and CDR2 is SQIVND (reference sequence). Trimming left V 3 bases short and J 0 bases short, with 13 bases between. There are 16 residues in the CDR3. The chain's CDR3 is CASSMVAVPSTDTQYF. The DNA of the CDR3 is TGTGCCAGTAGTATGGTGGCAGTCCCAAGCACAGATACGCAGTATTTT.

The V gene is TRBV6-5, the J gene TRBJ1-1; possibly TRBD1 for D (5 bases). Trimming took off 6 bases at V and 4 bases at J, with 18 bases between the two ends. There are 15 residues in the CDR3. Germline V gene sequence: CDR1 MNHEY, CDR2 SVGAGI. The CDR3 DNA follows: TGTGCCAGCAGCCGCGGGGAGGGGCCAGCCACTGAAGCTTTCTTT. Its translation is CASSRGEGPATEAFF.

This chain joins TRBV27 and TRBJ2-5; 8 nucleotides agree with TRBD1. The CDR3 is 14 residues long. CDR1 is MNHEY and CDR2 is SMNVEV in the germline V gene (reference sequence). The V segment lost 5 bases and the J segment 5 bases; nucleotides outside the gene matches: 7. DNA of the CDR3: TGTGCCAGCAGTCCAGGGGACAGGAGGGAGACCCAGTACTTC. Translated: CASSPGDRRETQYF.

CDR3 DNA sequence: TGTGCCAGCAGCCAAGCGGGGAGGTACGGCTACACCTTC. This sequence encodes CASSQAGRYGYTF. V is TRBV28 and J is TRBJ1-2, with D hard to call. Per germline, CDR1 MDHEN and CDR2 SYDVKM. The V end lost 6 bases, the J end lost 8 bases, and 16 bases lay between the germline ends. The CDR3 extends over 13 amino acids.

CDR3 nucleotides: TGTGCCAGCAGTTTCACAGACTATGGCTACACCTTC. It yields the protein CASSFTDYGYTF. J is TRBJ1-2 and V is TRBV28, with D unclear. V was trimmed by 3 bases and J by 3 bases, leaving 5 bases between them. The CDR3 is 12 residues long. Germline CDR1 MDHEN, CDR2 SYDVKM.

The V call is TRBV5-7, the J call TRBJ1-3; TRBD1 aligns across 7 bases. TRBV5-7 is flagged as an ORF with uncertain function. The CDR3 loop spans 19 amino acids. J lost 0 bases, V lost 2 bases, and 14 bases had no gene match. CDR3 residues: CASSFVTYRGRYSGNTIYF. The CDR3 DNA is TGTGCCAGCAGCTTCGTTACTTACAGGGGCCGCTACTCTGGAAACACCATATATTTT.